This TCR beta chain appears in the sequencing data of a study of T cells after yellow fever vaccination. Whole-study findings and limits: It was a weaker secondary response, yet one that peaked faster, at day 5 versus 15. Re-detected after boosting: most primary clones, 96% of CD4 and about 85% of CD8.

The V end was cut by 6 bases, the J end by 7 bases, with 13 bases between. The CDR3 is 13 residues long. The V gene's germline CDR1 is MGHRA and CDR2 YSYEKL. This clonotype was seen ten or more times. Its antigen is as yet unknown. TCRdb processed the 5' RACE reads anew with MiXCR; each CDR3 protein has one entry. Of roughly 120,000 distinct CDR3 sequences in the sample, about 7.8% are singletons; the top ten hold 2.7%. This chain links TRBV4-1 with TRBJ2-1, with D unresolved. This material consisted of CD4+ T cells sorted from PBMCs, taken about 49 days after the first yellow fever vaccination. This clonotype originated in a man aged 18 to 29 who received the YFV17D yellow fever vaccine. CDR3 in amino acids: CASRGLKANEQFF. CDR3 nucleotide sequence: TGCGCCAGCAGGGGTCTCAAGGCGAATGAGCAGTTCTTC.